What follows is one T cell receptor beta chain and its context. What it recognizes is unknown. This record belongs to a study of cytomegalovirus exposure and HLA in healthy donors. Study outcomes and limitations: The finding came from a later analysis; first-cohort TCR clusters tended to co-occur in the 90 to 150 validation repertoires.

The V end lost 4 bases, the J end lost 2 bases, and 12 bases lay between the germline ends. Germline assignment: CDR1 SGHNT and CDR2 YYREEE (reference sequence). This CDR3 region has 14 residues. Some clones are missing from TCRdb's copy, which holds only in-frame ones; the method was immunoSEQ multiplex PCR. Here the sample spans 130,000 to 150,000 clones, roughly 89% being singletons. The study drew the donors from its 120-subject validation cohort, separate from the approximately 700-subject first cohort. This receptor was taken from a woman in her late teens or twenties in good health and CMV-seropositive. Sequencing was carried out using PBMCs. The chain combines TRBV5-4 with TRBJ1-1, with no clear D. CDR3 sequence: CASSPRGDNTEAFF. The CDR3 DNA follows: TGTGCCAGCAGCCCCCGCGGCGACAACACTGAAGCTTTCTTT. Full variable domain (remainder filled in from reference TRBV5-4 and TRBJ1-1): ETGVTQSPTHLIKTRGQQVTLRCSSQSGHNTVSWYQQALGQGPQFIFQYYREEENGRGNFPPRFSGLQFPNYSSELNVNALELDDSALYLCASSPRGDNTEAFFGQGTRLTVV.